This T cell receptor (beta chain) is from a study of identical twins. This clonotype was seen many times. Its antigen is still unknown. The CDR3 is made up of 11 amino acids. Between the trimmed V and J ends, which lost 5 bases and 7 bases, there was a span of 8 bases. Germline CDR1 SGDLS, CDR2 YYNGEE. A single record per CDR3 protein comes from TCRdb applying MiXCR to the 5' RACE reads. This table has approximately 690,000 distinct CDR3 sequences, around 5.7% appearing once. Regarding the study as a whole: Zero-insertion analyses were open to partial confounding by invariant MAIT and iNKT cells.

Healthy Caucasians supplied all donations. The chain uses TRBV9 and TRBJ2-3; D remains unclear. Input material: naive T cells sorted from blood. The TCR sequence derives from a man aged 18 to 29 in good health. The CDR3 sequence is CASRSGHTQYF. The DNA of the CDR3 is TGTGCCAGCAGGAGTGGTCATACGCAGTATTTT.